These T cell receptor beta chains were read from a single sample in a study of shared clonotypes between healthy human individuals. TCRdb's copy holds only in-frame clones and misses some; the assay was immunoSEQ multiplex PCR. The sample includes some 790,000 clones, roughly 72% of them seen just once. The sequenced sample consisted of memory CD4+ T cells sorted from blood. These TCRs come from a woman aged 25-40 years in good health. Each CDR3 is given with its conserved first and last residue. The D gene is left open where the match is weak. The size entry is marked missing in some rows and otherwise reads once, few, many or a size class.

CDR3	DNA	size	D	V	J
CASSLEEGAEAFF	TGTGCCAGCAGCTTAGAAGAGGGGGCTGAAGCTTTCTTT	-	-	TRBV7-2	TRBJ1-1
CASSLLGRGLVTDTQYF	TGTGCCAGTAGTCTTTTGGGCAGGGGTTTGGTCACAGATACGCAGTATTTT	-	-	TRBV19	TRBJ2-3
CASSSGSRNTIYF	TGTGCCAGTAGTTCGGGGAGTCGAAACACCATATATTTT	many	-	TRBV19	TRBJ1-3
CASSSVGGTYEQYF	TGTGCCAGCAGCTCGGTGGGGGGGACCTACGAGCAGTACTTC	-	TRBD2	TRBV7-9	TRBJ2-7
CASSFEGTRSGANVLTF	TGTGCCAGCAGCTTCGAAGGGACCCGCTCTGGGGCCAACGTCCTGACTTTC	-	-	TRBV11-2	TRBJ2-6
CASSLSRGNQPQHF	TGTGCCAGCAGCTTGAGTCGTGGCAATCAGCCCCAGCATTTT	few	-	TRBV11-2	TRBJ1-5
CASSENRGPADTEAFF	TGTGCCAGCAGTGAAAACAGGGGGCCTGCGGACACTGAAGCTTTCTTT	few	TRBD1	TRBV6-1	TRBJ1-1
CASSYSTRVNTEAFF	TGTGCCAGCAGTTACTCGACAAGGGTTAACACTGAAGCTTTCTTT	-	-	TRBV6-7	TRBJ1-1
CASSLEVSGSYEQYF	TGCGCCAGCAGCTTGGAGGTCTCGGGTTCCTACGAGCAGTACTTC	-	-	TRBV5-1	TRBJ2-7
CASSMESNTEAFF	TGTGCCAGTAGTATGGAGTCGAACACTGAAGCTTTCTTT	-	-	TRBV19	TRBJ1-1
CASRTGGAIGVYGYTF	TGTGCCAGCAGGACAGGTGGGGCAATTGGAGTCTATGGCTACACCTTC	-	-	TRBV27	TRBJ1-2